The 17 T cell receptor beta chains given below trace back to one sample, sequenced in a study of vaccination effects on CD4 cells after COVID-19. These TCRs are of unknown antigen specificity. TCRdb's table, derived via immunoSEQ multiplex PCR, lists solely in-frame clones and lacks some. The sample has more than 11,000 clones; over 60% are singletons. Expansion of antigen-specific CD4+ T cells with viral peptide pools was carried out by the ViraFEST assay before sequencing. Culture proceeded for more than nine days, and CD4+ T cells were then isolated. Two-dose BNT162b2 or mRNA-1273 vaccination was given to participants. The input for sequencing was CD4+ T cells from PBMCs cultured with SARS-CoV-2 spike peptides, taken after COVID-19 vaccination. These receptors were collected from a human donor who received a COVID-19 vaccine.

The chain has TRBV5-1 and TRBJ1-1, with 10 bases that match TRBD1. There are 15 residues in the CDR3. With V trimmed by 4 bases and J by 5 bases, 8 bases remained unmatched. Germline-derived CDR1 and CDR2 are SGHRS and YFSETQ. The CDR3 reads CASSLTRTGGTEAFF. The CDR3 DNA sequence: TGCGCCAGCAGCCTGACCCGGACAGGGGGGACTGAAGCTTTCTTT. The full variable domain, its missing parts supplied by reference TRBV5-1 and TRBJ1-1, is KAGVTQTPRYLIKTRGQQVTLSCSPISGHRSVSWYQQTPGQGLQFLFEYFSETQRNKGNFPGRFSGRQFSNSRSEMNVSTLELGDSALYLCASSLTRTGGTEAFFGQGTRLTVV.

This clone was observed a handful of times. This sequence joins TRBV7-9 and TRBJ2-1; perhaps TRBD2 as D (7 bases). The CDR3 totals 14 residues. CDR1 and CDR2 from the germline V gene are SEHNR and FQNEAQ (reference sequence). V dropped 3 bases and J dropped 8 bases, with 14 bases sitting between them. The CDR3 coding sequence is TGTGCCAGCAGCTTTAAACAGGGAGGGGATGAGCAGTTCTTC. Translating it yields CASSFKQGGDEQFF.

The chain recombines TRBV3-1 (or the pseudogene TRBV3-2) with TRBJ2-1; D remains unclear. Trimming left V 0 bases short and J 10 bases short, with 10 bases between. Germline V gene lookup returns CDR1 LGHDT and CDR2 YNNKEL (reference sequence). This CDR3 contains 13 residues. The DNA for the CDR3 is TGTGCCAGCAGCCAAGAACACACTAAGGAGCAGTTCTTC. This gives the protein CASSQEHTKEQFF.

This chain uses TRBV3-1 (or the pseudogene TRBV3-2) with TRBJ1-1; D not resolved. The germline V gene has CDR1 LGHDT and CDR2 YNNKEL (reference sequence). The CDR3 is 13 amino acids. Trimming removed 3 bases from V and 1 base from J, with 6 bases in between. CDR3 protein: CASSHRQNTEAFF. DNA for the CDR3: TGTGCCAGCAGCCATCGGCAGAACACTGAAGCTTTCTTT.

The chain is built from TRBV15 and TRBJ1-2; no firm D call. Looked up from germline, CDR1 is LNHNV and CDR2 is YYDKDF (reference sequence). The CDR3 contains 12 residues. Trimming stripped 3 bases from V and 3 bases from J, with 5 bases between. The CDR3 bases are TGTGCCACCAGCAGGGACCACTATGGCTACACCTTC. Protein sequence: CATSRDHYGYTF.

The chain couples TRBV7-2 to TRBJ2-7, with 8 bases that match TRBD1. The CDR3 runs to 14 residues. The trim removed 0 bases at V and 6 bases at J, leaving 4 bases unmatched. Germline CDR1 SGHTA, CDR2 FQGNSA. The CDR3 spells CASSLAQGAGEQYF. CDR3 DNA: TGTGCCAGCAGCTTAGCGCAGGGGGCCGGCGAGCAGTACTTC. The entire variable domain, with the rest obtained from reference TRBV7-2 and TRBJ2-7, is as follows: GAGVSQSPSNKVTEKGKDVELRCDPISGHTALYWYRQSLGQGLEFLIYFQGNSAPDKSGLPSDRFSAERTGGSVSTLTIQRTQQEDSAVYLCASSLAQGAGEQYFGPGTRLTVT.

This clone was counted between two and nine times. This chain connects TRBV6-1 to TRBJ1-2; tentative D call: TRBD1 (5 bases). V lost 0 bases, J lost 4 bases, and 15 bases lay in between. Germline V gives CDR1 MNHNS, CDR2 SASEGT. The CDR3 covers 16 residues. DNA of the CDR3: TGTGCCAGCAGTGAAGCAGGGGCCGAAGTCGGCTATGGCTACACCTTC. This translates into CASSEAGAEVGYGYTF.

The V and J genes are TRBV13 and TRBJ2-7; 12 bases match TRBD2. Germline lookup yields CDR1 PRHDT and CDR2 FYEKMQ (reference sequence). The CDR3 totals 19 residues. V shed 5 bases and J 0 bases; nucleotides not matched to a gene: 14. In DNA form, the CDR3 reads TGTGCCAGCAGCCCAAGGACTAGCGGGGAGAAGTCAAGCTCCTACGAGCAGTACTTC. This gives the protein CASSPRTSGEKSSSYEQYF.

The genes are TRBV3-1 (or the pseudogene TRBV3-2) and TRBJ2-5; the match to TRBD2 covers 7 bases. There are 15 residues in the CDR3. Germline V gives CDR1 LGHDT, CDR2 YNNKEL (reference sequence). The junction had 7 bases not matched to a gene; V was cut back by 1 base and J by 5 bases. The CDR3 loop reads CASSQVTSAWETQYF. In DNA, the CDR3 is TGTGCCAGCAGCCAAGTAACTAGCGCCTGGGAGACCCAGTACTTC.

This clone came up once. V and J are TRBV7-2 and TRBJ2-7; D may be TRBD2 (6 bases). The CDR3 loop spans 16 amino acids. V shed 0 bases and J shed 3 bases, with 15 bases lying between them. CDR1 is SGHTA and CDR2 is FQGNSA in the germline V gene. The CDR3 protein is CASSLAGIGGDYEQYF. The CDR3 coding sequence is TGTGCCAGCAGCTTAGCGGGGATTGGCGGGGACTACGAGCAGTACTTC. Variable domain in full (rest from reference TRBV7-2 and TRBJ2-7): GAGVSQSPSNKVTEKGKDVELRCDPISGHTALYWYRQSLGQGLEFLIYFQGNSAPDKSGLPSDRFSAERTGGSVSTLTIQRTQQEDSAVYLCASSLAGIGGDYEQYFGPGTRLTVT.

This rearrangement joins TRBV19 to TRBJ2-3, with 9 bases lining up with TRBD1. V was pared by 7 bases and J by 5 bases, with 13 bases of the junction left unmatched. There are 16 residues in the CDR3. Looked up from germline, CDR1 is LNHDA and CDR2 is SQIVND (reference sequence). CDR3 sequence: CASTPLFTGGGDTQYF. The CDR3 DNA sequence: TGTGCCAGTACCCCTCTCTTTACAGGGGGCGGAGATACGCAGTATTTT. Full variable domain (outside the CDR3, taken from reference TRBV19 and TRBJ2-3): DGGITQSPKYLFRKEGQNVTLSCEQNLNHDAMYWYRQDPGQGLRLIYYSQIVNDFQKGDIAEGYSVSREKKESFPLTVTSAQKNPTAFYLCASTPLFTGGGDTQYFGPGTRLTVL.

The chain joins TRBV11-2 to TRBJ1-5; the D is unclear. Per the germline V gene, CDR1 is SGHAT and CDR2 is FQNNGV. V gave up 0 bases and J gave up 4 bases, with 1 base separating them. CDR3 size: 12 residues. The CDR3 region has the DNA TGTGCCAGCAGCTTAGAAAATCAGCCCCAGCATTTT. It yields the protein CASSLENQPQHF.

For the CDR3, the DNA is TGTGCCAGCATTGACGGGACAGCTCAAGAGACCCAGTACTTC. Its protein is CASIDGTAQETQYF. V gene TRBV28 combines with J gene TRBJ2-5, with 7 bases that match TRBD1. The CDR3 consists of 14 residues. With V trimmed by 7 bases and J by 2 bases, 7 bases remained unmatched. Germline CDR1 and CDR2: MDHEN and SYDVKM. The full variable domain, completed using reference TRBV28 and TRBJ2-5, is DVKVTQSSRYLVKRTGEKVFLECVQDMDHENMFWYRQDPGLGLRLIYFSYDVKMKEKGDIPEGYSVSREKKERFSLILESASTNQTSMYLCASIDGTAQETQYFGPGTRLLVL.

This rearrangement joins TRBV28 to TRBJ1-5; D is unresolved. Germline values: CDR1 MDHEN, CDR2 SYDVKM. CDR3 length: 12 residues. Trimming removed 7 bases from V and 9 bases from J, with 13 bases in between. CDR3 amino acids: CASNRGRGPQHF. The CDR3 DNA follows: TGTGCCAGCAATAGAGGCCGGGGGCCCCAGCATTTT.

The chain couples TRBV15 to TRBJ1-4; the D is unclear. Trimming took off 3 bases at V and 6 bases at J, with 11 bases between the two ends. CDR1 and CDR2 from the germline V gene are LNHNV and YYDKDF (reference sequence). This CDR3 has 14 residues. CDR3 in amino acids: CATSRGTEDEKLFF. The CDR3 DNA reads TGTGCCACCAGCAGGGGCACGGAGGATGAAAAACTGTTTTTT. Looking up the rest from reference TRBV15 and TRBJ1-4 gives the full variable domain: DAMVIQNPRYQVTQFGKPVTLSCSQTLNHNVMYWYQQKSSQAPKLLFHYYDKDFNNEADTPDNFQSRRPNTSFCFLDIRSPGLGDTAMYLCATSRGTEDEKLFFGSGTQLSVL.

This rearrangement joins TRBV18 to TRBJ2-1; no firm D call. V was pared by 1 base and J by 4 bases, with 5 bases between. There are 13 residues in the CDR3. Germline assignment: CDR1 KGHSH and CDR2 LQKENI. Here the CDR3 DNA reads TGTGCCAGCTCACCACAGGGATACAATGAGCAGTTCTTC. It translates to CASSPQGYNEQFF.

This sequence joins TRBV18 and TRBJ2-1; 10 positions agree with TRBD1. The CDR3 consists of 16 residues. J was trimmed by 7 bases and V by 3 bases; bases with no gene match: 9. CDR1 and CDR2 (germline): KGHSH, LQKENI. CDR3 protein: CASSPPDRGRGNEQFF. As DNA, the CDR3 is TGTGCCAGCTCACCCCCTGACAGGGGGCGCGGGAATGAGCAGTTCTTC.